Shown below are 3 T cell receptor beta chains from a single sample sequenced in a study of identifying expanded T cells in peripheral blood (dated by TCRdb to about 2019). The library was obtained by the immunoSEQ multiplex PCR assay. What TCRdb holds here is the immuneACCESS table cut down to in-frame rearrangements. Part of the clones is not present; checked against another copy, under half of the missing clones reflect an unresolved V gene, and the others are unexplained. The sample table contains approximately 100,000 clones; only one count was recorded for approximately 88% of them. The ten biggest clones cover approximately 18% of the sample. Sequenced material: blood. These TCRs come from a person between 18 and 75 years old in good health.

The chain recombines TRBV18 with TRBJ1-1; D uncertain. The CDR3 is 18 amino acids. Between the trimmed V and J ends, which lost 3 bases and 0 bases, there was a span of 20 bases. Germline lookup yields CDR1 KGHSH and CDR2 LQKENI. CDR3 in amino acids: CASSPRPALRLLNTEAFF. The DNA for the CDR3 is TGTGCCAGCTCACCGAGGCCAGCCCTCAGACTCCTGAACACTGAAGCTTTCTTT.

Points on this clone: One end of the junction fails to match germline, which may point to a read error. The gene calls are TRBV6-6 and TRBJ2-3; 11 nucleotides align to TRBD2. The CDR3 has 12 residues. Germline V gene data show CDR1 as MNHNY and CDR2 as SVGAGI (reference sequence). This chain's CDR3 is CASSLTGTSGKF. DNA of the CDR3: TGTGCCAGCAGTCTTACCGGGACTAGCGGCAAGTTT.

The V gene is TRBV7-2, the J gene TRBJ2-6, with D unresolved. Trimming removed 5 bases at V and 1 base at J, with 6 bases between. The germline gives CDR1 SGHTA, CDR2 FQGNSA. The CDR3 covers 14 residues. DNA of the CDR3: TGTGCCAGCAGCATAACATCTGGGGCCAACGTCCTGACTTTC. Translating gives CASSITSGANVLTF. Looking up the rest from reference TRBV7-2 and TRBJ2-6 gives the full variable domain: GAGVSQSPSNKVTEKGKDVELRCDPISGHTALYWYRQSLGQGLEFLIYFQGNSAPDKSGLPSDRFSAERTGGSVSTLTIQRTQQEDSAVYLCASSITSGANVLTFGAGSRLTVL.